The 26 T cell receptor beta chains below were found in one sample sequenced in a study of identical twins. Using its own MiXCR run on the 5' RACE reads, TCRdb lists one record per CDR3 protein. The sample shows approximately 1.8 million distinct CDR3 sequences, roughly a third of them seen only once. Material for sequencing was cord blood. These receptors were obtained from a newborn girl in good health.

This clonotype was counted once. The rearrangement uses TRBV7-9 and TRBJ2-5; no reliable D call. Germline assignment: CDR1 SEHNR and CDR2 FQNEAQ (reference sequence). The V gene lost 0 bases and the J gene lost 11 bases, with 13 bases spanning the gap. The CDR3 extends over 13 amino acids. This chain's CDR3 is CASSLATAVEQYF. The CDR3 DNA sequence: TGTGCCAGCAGCTTAGCTACCGCGGTTGAGCAGTACTTC. The complete variable domain, with remaining parts taken from reference TRBV7-9 and TRBJ2-5, reads DTGVSQNPRHKITKRGQNVTFRCDPISEHNRLYWYRQTLGQGPEFLTYFQNEAQLEKSRLLSDRFSAERPKGSFSTLEIQRTEQGDSAMYLCASSLATAVEQYFGPGTRLLVL.

This clonotype is a singleton in its sample. Possible read error: a much larger clone is one base away. As the CDR3 is not closed by the conserved phenylalanine or tryptophan, this likely results from a read error. The chain employs TRBV12-3 or TRBV12-4 and TRBJ2-5; D gene uncertain. The CDR3 runs to 12 residues. The V and J ends lost 6 bases and 4 bases respectively, with 9 bases between them. The CDR3 reads CASSPTRETQYV. In nucleotides, the CDR3 is TGTGCCAGCAGCCCCACAAGAGAGACCCAGTACGTC.

J is TRBJ1-4 and V is TRBV30; TRBD1 agrees at 7 bases. The V and J ends lost 1 base and 6 bases, in that order; junction bases with no gene match: 14. There are 17 residues in the CDR3. The V gene's germline CDR1 is GTSNPN and CDR2 SVGIG (reference sequence). This CDR3 reads CAWSDRDRVWRDEKLFF. Written as DNA, the CDR3 is TGTGCCTGGAGTGACCGGGACAGAGTGTGGAGGGATGAAAAACTGTTTTTT.

With regard to this clonotype: A single base separates this from a much larger clone, so it may be a read error. The chain employs TRBV15 and TRBJ2-5, with D hard to call. Trimming took off 8 bases at V and 11 bases at J, with 18 bases between the two ends. Germline V lookup: CDR1 LNHNV, CDR2 YYDKDF (reference sequence). The CDR3 loop spans 12 amino acids. This CDR3 reads CATLTPQTQQYF. CDR3 sequence (DNA): TGTGCCACCTTGACACCTCAAACTCAGCAGTACTTC.

The chain employs TRBV27 and TRBJ2-4; D is unclear. The DNA end favors TRBJ2-7, so the J call may be wrong. The CDR3 is made up of 13 amino acids. Per the germline V gene, CDR1 is MNHEY and CDR2 is SMNVEV (reference sequence). CDR3 residues: CASSFMRLDEQYF. DNA for the CDR3: TGTGCCAGCAGTTTTATGAGACTCGACGAGCAGTACTTC.

The V and J genes are TRBV24-1 and TRBJ2-3, with a weak D call TRBD2 (5 bases). The CDR3 is made up of 14 amino acids. Trimming cost V 4 bases and J 5 bases, with 12 bases left between them. CDR1 is KGHDR, CDR2 SFDVKD, per germline. The CDR3 DNA reads TGTGCCACCAGTGACGGGATGAGCCAAGATACGCAGTATTTT. Protein: CATSDGMSQDTQYF.

The sample holds a few counts of this clonotype. V is TRBV29-1 and J is TRBJ2-7; D gene ambiguous. The closer fit of TRBJ2-5 to the DNA end suggests the J call may be wrong. Germline loops: CDR1 SQVTM, CDR2 ANQGSEA. The CDR3 totals 15 residues. The CDR3 DNA follows: TGCAGCGTTGAAATAGGACCACACCTTGAAGAGACCCAGTACTTC. This codes for CSVEIGPHLEETQYF.

This clonotype was counted a few times. A far larger clone differs by one base, so this is likely a read error. The CDR3 carries no conserved terminal phenylalanine or tryptophan, so it likely arises from a read error. The CDR3 DNA sequence: TGCAGTGCTAGGGGGTATGGCTACACCTTA. This encodes CSARGYGYTL. J is TRBJ1-2 and V is TRBV20-1; unclear D gene. Germline V gene lookup returns CDR1 DFQATT and CDR2 SNEGSKA (reference sequence). This CDR3 has 10 residues. Trimming left V 3 bases short and J 5 bases short, with 4 bases between.

This clonotype was detected ten times or more. The chain carries TRBV5-1 and TRBJ2-3; unclear D gene. The CDR3 contains 14 residues. Germline values: CDR1 SGHRS, CDR2 YFSETQ. V lost 0 bases and J 6 bases, leaving 11 bases between the germline ends. In DNA, the CDR3 is TGCGCCAGCAGCTTGGGTTCTGTTGTGGATACGCAGTATTTT. Translating it yields CASSLGSVVDTQYF.

V gene TRBV7-2 combines with J gene TRBJ2-1, with TRBD2 identical over 10 bases. The CDR3 covers 17 residues. The V gene's germline CDR1 is SGHTA and CDR2 FQGNSA. With 1 base clipped from V and 7 bases from J, the junction kept 10 bases outside the gene matches. As DNA, the CDR3 is TGTGCCAGCAGCTTAGTCCGGACTAGCGGAGGAGGTAATGAGCAGTTCTTC. Its translation: CASSLVRTSGGGNEQFF.

V is TRBV5-6 and J is TRBJ1-2, with D unclear. V was shortened by 0 bases and J by 0 bases, with 9 bases between the two germline ends. Per germline, CDR1 SGHDT and CDR2 YYEEEE. The CDR3 extends over 15 amino acids. In DNA, the CDR3 is TGTGCCAGCAGCTTGGCTGTCTCTTCTAACTATGGCTACACCTTC. This encodes CASSLAVSSNYGYTF.

The J gene is TRBJ1-2, the V gene TRBV2, with 11 bases identical to TRBD1. With V trimmed by 3 bases and J by 2 bases, 2 bases remained unmatched. Germline V gene lookup returns CDR1 SNHLY and CDR2 FYNNEI. This CDR3 has 15 amino acids. The CDR3 loop reads CASSEGTGGNYGYTF. CDR3 bases: TGTGCCAGCAGTGAGGGGACAGGGGGAAACTATGGCTACACCTTC.

This clonotype was observed a handful of times. CDR3 bases: TGCGCCAGCAGCCCGGGACTAGCGGGGGCGCGCTACAATGAGCAGTTCTTC. Protein product: CASSPGLAGARYNEQFF. J is TRBJ2-1 and V is TRBV5-1; 14 nucleotides agree with TRBD2. This CDR3 comprises 17 residues. CDR1 is SGHRS, CDR2 YFSETQ, per germline. Trimming cost V 4 bases and J 3 bases; bases outside gene matches: 6.

There are a few counts of this clonotype. The chain carries TRBV19 and TRBJ2-5; tentative D call: TRBD1 (6 bases). Germline V lookup: CDR1 LNHDA, CDR2 SQIVND (reference sequence). CDR3 length: 13 amino acids. The V end lost 1 base, the J end lost 11 bases, and 14 bases lay between the germline ends. In nucleotides, the CDR3 is TGTGCCAGTAGTATAGCAGGGGTTGAAGAGCAGTACTTC. It encodes CASSIAGVEEQYF.

The count of this clonotype is one. The chain carries TRBV4-2 and TRBJ2-7; 7 nucleotides match TRBD2. The DNA end favors TRBJ2-1, so the J call may be wrong. Looked up from germline, CDR1 is LGHNA and CDR2 is YNFKEQ. This CDR3 region has 14 residues. In nucleotides, the CDR3 is TGTGCCAGCACGTGGGAGGGCAGCTCCTACGAGCAGTTCTTC. Protein: CASTWEGSSYEQFF.

For this clonotype: A junction end diverges from the germline sequence, so it may reflect a read error. The rearrangement links TRBV6-5 to TRBJ2-3, with D perhaps matching TRBD1 (6 bases). From germline, CDR1 is MNHEY and CDR2 SVGAGI. The CDR3 is 16 residues long. As DNA, the CDR3 is TGTGCCCGCAGTCAAACCCCCCGACAGGTTCTATATACGCAGTATTTT. Translated: CARSQTPRQVLYTQYF.

This clonotype showed up just once. The V and J genes are TRBV30 and TRBJ2-1; 13 bases map to TRBD2. CDR1 GTSNPN and CDR2 SVGIG come from the germline V gene (reference sequence). The V segment lost 2 bases and the J segment 3 bases; nucleotides outside the gene matches: 4. CDR3 length: 16 residues. Here the CDR3 reads CAWSIWTSGSYNEQFF. CDR3 bases: TGTGCCTGGAGTATCTGGACTAGCGGGAGCTACAATGAGCAGTTCTTC.

This clonotype was counted a few times. This chain joins TRBV10-3 and TRBJ2-7, with 11 positions matching TRBD2. Per the germline V gene, CDR1 is ENHRY and CDR2 is SYGVKD. V was clipped by 8 bases and J by 2 bases; unmatched bases: 5. The CDR3 covers 14 residues. The CDR3 loop is CAIALGLAAYEQYF. Written as DNA, the CDR3 is TGTGCCATCGCCTTGGGACTAGCGGCCTACGAGCAGTACTTC.

In its sample, this clonotype was seen a few times. This chain links TRBV12-3 or TRBV12-4 with TRBJ2-5; the D gene is possibly TRBD1 (6 bases). The J call is doubtful: the DNA matches TRBJ2-7 better. CDR3 size: 13 residues. CDR3 amino acids: CASSQDSDYEQYF. As DNA, the CDR3 is TGTGCCAGCAGTCAGGACAGCGACTACGAGCAGTACTTC.

This clonotype occurred many times. The gene calls are TRBV5-1 and TRBJ1-2; 7 bases are a match to TRBD1. The CDR3 consists of 17 residues. Trimming at V came to 0 bases and at J to 5 bases, leaving 13 bases not matched to a gene. Germline CDR1 and CDR2: SGHRS and YFSETQ. The CDR3, as DNA: TGCGCCAGCAGCTTGGATGACAGGGCTGGTCGATATTATGGCTACACCTTC. It specifies CASSLDDRAGRYYGYTF.

This chain connects TRBV20-1 to TRBJ1-1, with a tentative D call TRBD1 (5 bases). The CDR3 spans 13 residues. Deletions cut 1 base from V and 6 bases from J, with 12 bases between. Germline CDR1 and CDR2: DFQATT and SNEGSKA (reference sequence). The DNA of the CDR3 is TGCAGTGCTAGAGCCGCAGGGAGGTCTGAAGCTTTCTTT. It codes for CSARAAGRSEAFF.

A few counts support this clonotype. V is TRBV5-1 and J is TRBJ1-4; a weak D match, TRBD1 (6 bases). Germline V lookup: CDR1 SGHRS, CDR2 YFSETQ. Trimming took 9 bases from V and 5 from J, leaving 14 bases between them. The CDR3 totals 13 residues. CDR3 residues: CATQRDRNEKLFF. In DNA, the CDR3 is TGCGCCACCCAGAGAGACAGGAATGAAAAACTGTTTTTT.

The chain links TRBV20-1 to TRBJ2-1; 10 bases map to TRBD2. The DNA end is a closer match to TRBJ2-7, so the J assignment may be wrong. Per germline, CDR1 DFQATT and CDR2 SNEGSKA (reference sequence). There are 14 residues in the CDR3. CDR3 protein: CSAPGLASYNEQYF. The CDR3 nucleotides are TGCAGTGCGCCGGGACTAGCGTCCTACAATGAGCAGTACTTC.

In its sample, this clonotype was seen a few times. This rearrangement joins TRBV10-1 to TRBJ2-3, with D tentatively TRBD2 (6 bases). Trimming removed 3 bases at V and 1 base at J, with 11 bases between. CDR3 length: 15 amino acids. Germline V gene data show CDR1 as WNHNN and CDR2 as SYGVQD (reference sequence). The CDR3 DNA follows: TGCGCCAGCAGTGAACCGGGAGTTGGCACAGATACGCAGTATTTT. Amino acids: CASSEPGVGTDTQYF.

This clonotype was detected only a few times. The V call is TRBV18, the J call TRBJ2-7; 10 bases match TRBD1. This CDR3 region has 15 residues. Germline V gives CDR1 KGHSH, CDR2 LQKENI. V was clipped by 3 bases and J by 3 bases; unmatched bases: 5. CDR3 sequence (DNA): TGTGCCAGCTCACCTCCCGGGACAGGGGTCTACGAGCAGTACTTC. Translated: CASSPPGTGVYEQYF. The full variable domain, rest sourced from reference TRBV18 and TRBJ2-7, is NAGVMQNPRHLVRRRGQEARLRCSPMKGHSHVYWYRQLPEEGLKFMVYLQKENIIDESGMPKERFSAEFPKEGPSILRIQQVVRGDSAAYFCASSPPGTGVYEQYFGPGTRLTVT.

The genes are TRBV3-1 and TRBJ1-4; tentatively, D is TRBD1 (5 bases). Germline loops: CDR1 LGHDT, CDR2 YNNKEL (reference sequence). This CDR3 has 15 residues. The V and J ends lost 3 bases and 2 bases respectively, with 10 bases between them. DNA for the CDR3: TGTGCCAGCAGCCATTCAGGGTCCACTAATGAAAAACTGTTTTTT. Protein product: CASSHSGSTNEKLFF.